The 26 T cell receptor beta chains given below trace back to one sample, sequenced in a study of OX40 agonist ivuxolimab in advanced cancers. The protocol was immunoSEQ multiplex PCR, while the TCRdb copy is restricted to in-frame clones and leaves out a portion. The sample consists of 40,000 to 60,000 clones, 85% of them appearing once. The source material was CD4+ or CD8+ T cells sorted from blood, sampled in a trial of the OX40 agonist ivuxolimab. The receptors here all came from an adult with an advanced solid tumor such as melanoma, head and neck, liver or kidney cancer.

The chain recombines TRBV4-3 with TRBJ1-5; no clear D. CDR3 size: 16 residues. Trimming cost V 3 bases and J 4 bases, with 16 bases left between them. Germline-derived CDR1 and CDR2 are LGHNA and YSLEER. CDR3 region: CASSQSGTDFNQPQHF. Here the CDR3 DNA reads TGCGCCAGCAGCCAGTCTGGCACGGATTTTAATCAGCCCCAGCATTTT.

Here the CDR3 reads CASSQEVKAANYGYTF. CDR3 DNA: TGCGCCAGCAGCCAAGAAGTGAAGGCGGCTAACTATGGCTACACCTTC. This sequence joins TRBV4-1 and TRBJ1-2, with D uncertain. V lost 0 bases and J lost 0, with 11 bases in between. CDR1 and CDR2 from the germline V gene are MGHRA and YSYEKL. This CDR3 is built from 16 residues.

V gene TRBV7-9 combines with J gene TRBJ2-1, with 7 bases identical to TRBD2. V lost 5 bases, J lost 7 bases, and 11 bases stayed unmatched. The germline V gene encodes CDR1 SEHNR and CDR2 FQNEAQ (reference sequence). The CDR3 consists of 15 residues. CDR3 region: CASSPPGGSSNEQFF. CDR3 bases: TGTGCCAGCAGCCCTCCGGGGGGATCATCAAATGAGCAGTTCTTC. The whole variable domain, remainder taken from reference TRBV7-9 and TRBJ2-1, is DTGVSQNPRHKITKRGQNVTFRCDPISEHNRLYWYRQTLGQGPEFLTYFQNEAQLEKSRLLSDRFSAERPKGSFSTLEIQRTEQGDSAMYLCASSPPGGSSNEQFFGPGTRLTVL.

The rearrangement joins TRBV6-5 to TRBJ1-1; D possibly corresponds to TRBD1 (5 bases). V lost 5 bases to trimming and J lost 4 bases, with 14 bases between them. The CDR3 length is 14 residues. Looked up from germline, CDR1 is MNHEY and CDR2 is SVGAGI. Here the CDR3 reads CASSLQGFGTEAFF. The DNA for the CDR3 is TGTGCCAGCAGTCTCCAGGGTTTCGGCACTGAAGCTTTCTTT.

The chain employs TRBV27 and TRBJ1-4; a possible D gene is TRBD1 (5 bases). This CDR3 contains 13 residues. The germline V gene has CDR1 MNHEY and CDR2 SMNVEV (reference sequence). Trimming pared 1 base from V and 12 bases from J, leaving 12 bases between. CDR3 amino acids: CASSLYEGLELFF. CDR3 in DNA: TGTGCCAGCAGTTTATATGAGGGGTTAGAACTGTTTTTT.

CDR3 region: CASSLQQGRADTQYF. For the CDR3, the DNA is TGCGCCAGCAGCCTCCAACAGGGTAGGGCAGATACGCAGTATTTT. This rearrangement joins TRBV4-1 to TRBJ2-3, with D perhaps TRBD1 (6 bases). Between the trimmed V and J ends, which lost 4 bases and 4 bases, there was a span of 15 bases. CDR3 size: 15 residues. The germline CDR1 and CDR2 sequences are MGHRA and YSYEKL.

This chain uses TRBV15 with TRBJ2-7; D perhaps matches TRBD2 (5 bases). V was trimmed by 0 bases and J by 5 bases, leaving 17 bases between them. Germline V gene lookup returns CDR1 LNHNV and CDR2 YYDKDF (reference sequence). This CDR3 contains 16 residues. This chain's CDR3 is CATSRDRVSRGHEQYV. The CDR3 region has the DNA TGTGCCACCAGCAGAGATAGGGTATCGAGAGGGCACGAGCAGTACGTC.

This chain links TRBV7-6 with TRBJ1-5; TRBD1 matches 7 bases. Germline V gene data show CDR1 as SGHVS and CDR2 as FNYEAQ. The CDR3 totals 14 residues. J was trimmed by 5 bases and V by 4 bases; bases with no gene match: 5. Here the CDR3 DNA reads TGTGCCAGCAGCTCCACAGGGGACCATCAGCCCCAGCATTTT. This codes for CASSSTGDHQPQHF.

The chain couples TRBV15 to TRBJ2-3; the match to TRBD2 covers 11 bases. V trimming: 2 bases; J trimming: 5 bases; junction bases outside the gene matches: 6. The CDR3 is 16 amino acids. Germline V lookup: CDR1 LNHNV, CDR2 YYDKDF (reference sequence). The CDR3 DNA is TGTGCCACCAGCAGACTTAGCGGGGGGGCCGAAGATACGCAGTATTTT. This encodes CATSRLSGGAEDTQYF.

This clone was detected only a few times. This chain links TRBV18 with TRBJ1-1; D is possibly TRBD1 (5 bases). The CDR3 loop spans 15 amino acids. From germline, CDR1 is KGHSH and CDR2 LQKENI. The V gene lost 0 bases and the J gene lost 1 base, with 9 bases spanning the gap. For the CDR3, the DNA is TGTGCCAGCTCACCACCATGGGGGGGGAACACTGAAGCTTTCTTT. This translates into CASSPPWGGNTEAFF.

This chain uses TRBV19 with TRBJ2-1, with D possibly being TRBD1 (6 bases). CDR3 length equals 13 residues. Per germline, CDR1 LNHDA and CDR2 SQIVND (reference sequence). The germline V and J ends were trimmed by 6 bases and 8 bases, with 14 bases remaining between them. The CDR3 coding sequence is TGTGCCAGTAGCCTAGGGGGAGTCTATGAGCAGTTCTTC. Protein product: CASSLGGVYEQFF. Full variable domain (missing parts from reference TRBV19 and TRBJ2-1): DGGITQSPKYLFRKEGQNVTLSCEQNLNHDAMYWYRQDPGQGLRLIYYSQIVNDFQKGDIAEGYSVSREKKESFPLTVTSAQKNPTAFYLCASSLGGVYEQFFGPGTRLTVL.

This sequence joins TRBV4-3 and TRBJ1-1; D uncertain. Trimming cost V 0 bases and J 1 base, with 6 bases left between them. The CDR3 contains 14 residues. Germline V gives CDR1 LGHNA, CDR2 YSLEER. CDR3 coding DNA: TGCGCCAGCAGCCAAGACCCTAGGAACACTGAAGCTTTCTTT. Protein product: CASSQDPRNTEAFF.

The chain uses TRBV19 and TRBJ1-2; D is unresolved. The germline V gene encodes CDR1 LNHDA and CDR2 SQIVND (reference sequence). Trimming removed 3 bases from V and 8 bases from J, with 10 bases in between. The length of the CDR3 is 12 residues. CDR3 coding DNA: TGTGCCAGTAGTATTATAGGCCGCGGCTACACCTTC. This gives the protein CASSIIGRGYTF.

This clone has just one count. This chain connects TRBV11-2 to TRBJ2-7; D remains unclear. The germline V gene encodes CDR1 SGHAT and CDR2 FQNNGV. The CDR3 runs 15 residues. Trimming pared 1 base from V and 1 base from J, leaving 11 bases between. CDR3 sequence: CASSLGDLGSYEQYF. In nucleotides, the CDR3 is TGTGCCAGCAGCTTAGGGGATCTAGGGTCCTACGAGCAGTACTTC.

The chain couples TRBV2 to TRBJ1-1; 8 nucleotides align to TRBD1. Germline CDR1 SNHLY, CDR2 FYNNEI. This CDR3 comprises 15 residues. J gave up 1 base and V 4 bases, and 5 bases lay outside the gene matches. The DNA of the CDR3 is TGTGCCAGCAGTGGCCCCGGGACAGGGAACACTGAAGCTTTCTTT. This codes for CASSGPGTGNTEAFF.

CDR3 bases: TGTGCCAGCAGCTTGGAGGGGACTAGCTCTTTCGATGAGCAGTTCTTC. It translates to CASSLEGTSSFDEQFF. The V gene is TRBV5-8, the J gene TRBJ2-1, with TRBD2 identical over 9 bases. Losses at the gene ends were 0 bases for V and 8 bases for J; bases not matched to a gene: 9. The CDR3 covers 16 residues. Germline V gene sequence: CDR1 SGHTS, CDR2 YDEGEE.

The chain joins TRBV10-3 to TRBJ1-2, with a possible D match to TRBD1 (5 bases). Germline loops: CDR1 ENHRY, CDR2 SYGVKD. The germline V and J ends were trimmed by 3 bases and 3 bases, with 14 bases remaining between them. The CDR3 covers 15 residues. The CDR3 reads CAISDHDKGYYGYTF. The CDR3 DNA sequence: TGTGCCATCAGTGACCACGACAAGGGGTACTATGGCTACACCTTC.

By sample share, this clone is medium-sized. The chain has TRBV7-6 and TRBJ1-1; 7 bases match TRBD1. Germline V lookup: CDR1 SGHVS, CDR2 FNYEAQ. The CDR3 has 14 amino acids. J lost 1 base, V lost 5 bases, and 4 bases had no gene match. The CDR3 loop is CASSRDRKNTEAFF. The CDR3 bases are TGTGCCAGCAGCCGGGACAGAAAGAACACTGAAGCTTTCTTT.

The table lists this clone with a count of one. The genes are TRBV25-1 and TRBJ1-5, with TRBD1 identical over 8 bases. V trimming: 8 bases; J trimming: 7 bases; junction bases outside the gene matches: 10. This CDR3 is built from 14 residues. Germline values: CDR1 MGHDK, CDR2 SYGVNS. CDR3 DNA: TGTGCCAGCGGAGACAGGGGACTAAGCCAGCCCCAGCATTTT. It yields the protein CASGDRGLSQPQHF.

The chain joins TRBV7-9 to TRBJ1-6; no definite D call. This CDR3 has 14 amino acids. CDR1 SEHNR and CDR2 FQNEAQ come from the germline V gene (reference sequence). V lost 5 bases and J 7 bases, leaving 12 bases between the germline ends. CDR3 coding DNA: TGTGCCAGCAGCCCCACGGCGAACAATTCACCCCTCCACTTT. Translating it yields CASSPTANNSPLHF.

The CDR3 DNA reads as TGTGCCAGCAGTTTAAGCCAAGCAGAGACCCAGTACTTC. This sequence encodes CASSLSQAETQYF. The rearrangement joins TRBV28 to TRBJ2-5; no clear D. Between the trimmed V and J ends, which lost 2 bases and 4 bases, there was a span of 8 bases. Germline CDR1 and CDR2: MDHEN and SYDVKM. The CDR3 length is 13 residues. Full variable domain (outside the CDR3, taken from reference TRBV28 and TRBJ2-5): DVKVTQSSRYLVKRTGEKVFLECVQDMDHENMFWYRQDPGLGLRLIYFSYDVKMKEKGDIPEGYSVSREKKERFSLILESASTNQTSMYLCASSLSQAETQYFGPGTRLLVL.

V and J are TRBV13 and TRBJ2-3; TRBD1 or TRBD2 may be the D gene (6 bases each). Between the trimmed V and J ends, which lost 0 bases and 3 bases, there was a span of 7 bases. The CDR3 has 14 residues. In germline, CDR1 is PRHDT, CDR2 FYEKMQ (reference sequence). The CDR3 loop reads CASSLGGGTDTQYF. In DNA, the CDR3 is TGTGCCAGCAGCTTAGGAGGGGGGACAGATACGCAGTATTTT. The full variable domain, completed using reference TRBV13 and TRBJ2-3, is AAGVIQSPRHLIKEKRETATLKCYPIPRHDTVYWYQQGPGQDPQFLISFYEKMQSDKGSIPDRFSAQQFSDYHSELNMSSLELGDSALYFCASSLGGGTDTQYFGPGTRLTVL.

V is TRBV15 and J is TRBJ2-5; D is uncertain. CDR1 is LNHNV, CDR2 YYDKDF, per germline (reference sequence). The V end was cut by 6 bases, the J end by 2 bases, with 4 bases between. The CDR3 loop spans 11 amino acids. The CDR3 sequence is CATRQQETQYF. The CDR3 DNA sequence: TGTGCCACCAGACAGCAAGAGACCCAGTACTTC.

This sequence joins TRBV7-9 and TRBJ1-1; TRBD1 matches 7 bases. The CDR3 is 15 residues long. The germline gives CDR1 SEHNR, CDR2 FQNEAQ (reference sequence). V trimming: 5 bases; J trimming: 0 bases; junction bases outside the gene matches: 6. The CDR3 is CASSGTTGLNTEAFF. The DNA of the CDR3 is TGTGCCAGCAGCGGAACGACAGGGTTGAACACTGAAGCTTTCTTT.

The chain links TRBV5-4 to TRBJ1-1, with 7 bases identical to TRBD1. The V and J ends lost 4 bases and 7 bases, in that order; junction bases with no gene match: 13. The CDR3 totals 15 residues. CDR1 is SGHNT, CDR2 YYREEE, per germline (reference sequence). This CDR3 reads CASSNPGQITFEAFF. The CDR3 nucleotides are TGTGCCAGCAGCAATCCGGGACAGATAACTTTTGAAGCTTTCTTT.

CDR3 bases: TGTGCCAGCAGCCCCAGCAGCACCTACGAGCAGTACTTC. As protein: CASSPSSTYEQYF. V is TRBV7-3 and J is TRBJ2-7, with no clear D. Trimming took 5 bases from V and 2 from J, leaving 10 bases between them. The length of the CDR3 is 13 residues. In germline, CDR1 is SGHTA, CDR2 FQGTGA.